The next 3 T cell receptor beta chains were all read from a single sample in a study of blood T cell repertoires in COVID-19. Profiling relied on immunoSEQ multiplex PCR, and the TCRdb table lists in-frame clones only, not all of them. The sample holds roughly 120,000 clones, 70% to 75% seen once. The material sequenced was peripheral blood. The receptors shown here come from an elderly man with COVID-19, enrolled during active disease.

The chain links TRBV27 to TRBJ1-6, with TRBD1 matching over 10 bases. The J segment lost 13 bases and the V segment lost 0 bases, leaving 9 bases of the junction unmatched. Germline V gene lookup returns CDR1 MNHEY and CDR2 SMNVEV (reference sequence). This CDR3 region has 16 residues. DNA for the CDR3: TGTGCCAGCAGTTTATCCGGGACAGGGGCCCGCCAGCCCCTCCACTTT. This codes for CASSLSGTGARQPLHF.

The chain recombines TRBV5-6 with TRBJ2-2; no definite D call. The CDR3 is 15 residues long. Trimming shortened V by 1 base and J by 0 bases, and 7 bases separated the two germline ends. CDR1 is SGHDT and CDR2 is YYEEEE in the germline V gene. CDR3 in DNA: TGTGCCAGCAGCTTGAGTCACACGAACACCGGGGAGCTGTTTTTT. It encodes CASSLSHTNTGELFF.

This clone showed up just once. This rearrangement joins TRBV7-3 to TRBJ1-1; TRBD1 might be the D (6 bases). Germline loops: CDR1 SGHTA, CDR2 FQGTGA. Trimming cost V 5 bases and J 1 base, with 8 bases left between them. The CDR3 consists of 13 residues. The CDR3 sequence: CASSTDRNTEAFF. The CDR3 DNA follows: TGTGCCAGCAGCACGGACAGGAACACTGAAGCTTTCTTT.